This T cell receptor beta chain was sequenced in a study of T cells expressing NK-cell markers. Study summary: The TCR beta repertoires were obtained from sorted CD3+CD56+NKG2C+, CD3+CD56+NKG2C- and CD3+CD56-NKG2C+ T cells. Among eight sequenced donors, seven carried HCMV seropositivity while one was seronegative.

TCR beta cDNA was made by 5'RACE template switching with UMIs. Following a re-call of the 5' RACE reads, TCRdb has one entry per CDR3 protein and lacks DNA. This sample's clone table lists about 430,000 distinct CDR3 sequences. This CDR3 has 15 residues. Germline values: CDR1 KGHDR, CDR2 SFDVKD. The chain uses TRBV24-1 and TRBJ2-4; TCRdb's D call, TRBD1, is unchecked because there is no DNA. Sequences were obtained from blood T cells: a sorted CD56 or NKG2C T cell subset, CD4+ or CD8+ T cells, or bulk PBMC T cells (not recorded which). The clonotype was recovered from a woman aged 45 to 65 in good health. Here the CDR3 reads CATSDTQGAKNIQYF.